This T cell receptor beta chain was sequenced for a study of shared clonotypes between healthy human individuals. Study conclusions and caveats: Roughly 5% of naive CD4 clonotypes were shared across a few donors. Sequencing depth was expected to affect clonotype sharing among donors. Clonotypes not shared had lower generation probabilities than those common to all four donors. Rarefaction showed sorted-subset sequencing was incomplete despite large depth.

Of note for this clone: Antigen specificity is unknown.

Trimming cost V 4 bases and J 3 bases; bases outside gene matches: 9. Per germline, CDR1 SGHKS and CDR2 YYEKEE (reference sequence). The CDR3 totals 15 residues. Assay: immunoSEQ multiplex PCR; the TCRdb copy retains only in-frame clones and omits some. This sample has around 1.6 million clones, with approximately 98% found just once. The sample comprised naive CD4+ T cells sorted from blood. Subset: CD45RA+ positively selected. V is TRBV5-5 and J is TRBJ2-7; TRBD1 matches at 8 bases. The receptor was derived from a man under 40 in good health. CDR3 region: CASSLPRTGLYEQYF. The CDR3 nucleotides read TGTGCCAGCAGCCTACCTAGGACAGGGCTCTACGAGCAGTACTTC.